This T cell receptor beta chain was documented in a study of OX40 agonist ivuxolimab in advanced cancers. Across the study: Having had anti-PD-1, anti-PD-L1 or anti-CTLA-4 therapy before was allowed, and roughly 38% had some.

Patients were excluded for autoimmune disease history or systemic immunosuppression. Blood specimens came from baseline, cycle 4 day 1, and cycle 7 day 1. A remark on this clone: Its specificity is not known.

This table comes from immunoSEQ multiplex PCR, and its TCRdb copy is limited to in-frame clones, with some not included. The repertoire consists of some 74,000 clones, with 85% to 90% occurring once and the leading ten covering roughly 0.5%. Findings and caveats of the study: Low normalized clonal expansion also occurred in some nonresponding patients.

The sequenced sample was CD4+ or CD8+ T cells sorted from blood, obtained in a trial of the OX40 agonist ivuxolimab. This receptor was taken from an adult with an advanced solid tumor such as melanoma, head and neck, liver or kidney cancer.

CDR3 coding DNA: TGTGCCAGCTCACCAGGACAGGGCGAACAGCCCCAGCATTTT. It encodes CASSPGQGEQPQHF. The rearrangement links TRBV18 to TRBJ1-5; 8 positions match TRBD1. The CDR3 contains 14 residues. Trimming cost V 2 bases and J 7 bases; bases outside gene matches: 4. The germline gives CDR1 KGHSH, CDR2 LQKENI.